In this sample, the clone carrying this T cell receptor beta chain turned up a few times. This sample's TCRbeta library carried unique molecular identifier barcodes. TCRdb fed the PCR reads into MiXCR, producing one record per CDR3 protein. The repertoire holds about 610,000 distinct CDR3 sequences, with more than 9% as singletons. This sample is part of a study of T-cell reconstitution after alpha-beta-depleted transplantation in children. The sequences come from PBMCs from the stem cell graft donor, collected from the stem cell graft. The clonotype comes from a human donor who donated a stem cell graft to a child with acute myeloid leukemia.

The CDR3 protein is CSSGGHRDRPLYNEQFF. As DNA, the CDR3 is TGCAGCTCCGGGGGACACAGGGACCGGCCACTTTACAATGAGCAGTTCTTC. The J gene is TRBJ2-1, the V gene TRBV29-1; D may correspond to TRBD1 or TRBD2 (6 bases each). CDR3 length: 17 amino acids. Between the trimmed V and J ends, which lost 8 bases and 4 bases, there was a span of 27 bases. Germline lookup yields CDR1 SQVTM and CDR2 ANQGSEA.